This T cell receptor beta chain originates from a study of blood T cell repertoires in COVID-19. How the authors handled the data: Estimation of nucleated cell counts relied on the amplification of reference gene primers. The assay was immunoSEQ multiplex PCR, and TCRdb's table has in-frame clones only and misses some. V and J calls and clone size come straight from that table; D and trimming were deduced from the DNA. The sample holds over 250,000 clones; under 90% are singletons and the top ten take over 4%. Losses at the gene ends were 5 bases for V and 1 base for J; bases not matched to a gene: 12. The CDR3 totals 17 residues. Germline V lookup: CDR1 SGHNT, CDR2 YENEEA.

The chain has TRBV11-3 and TRBJ2-3; 7 bases align to TRBD1. The specimen sequenced was PBMCs or T cells enriched from blood (not recorded which). This receptor was obtained from a man aged 30 to 39 with acute COVID-19. CDR3 nucleotide sequence: TGTGCCAGCAGCAGACGAGGTACAGGGGTGGGCACAGATACGCAGTATTTT. Its protein product is CASSRRGTGVGTDTQYF.